This is a list of T cell receptor beta chains from one sample in a study of T cell responses to AZD1222 COVID-19 vaccine. Only in-frame clones appear in the TCRdb table, and some are missing; sequencing was by immunoSEQ multiplex PCR. This table holds about 99,000 clones, 75% to 90% found once. Sequencing used peripheral blood, obtained on day 0 of AZD1222 vaccination. These receptors were taken from an adult in good health. Both conserved end residues are trimmed from each CDR3.

>TRBJ1-6|TRBV28
ASSLMGNSPLH
>TRBJ1-2|TRBV5-4
ASSLAPGQALEDGYT
>TRBJ2-1|TRBV28
ASRGHNEQF
>TRBJ2-3|TRBV3-1/TRBV3-2
ASSHLLVQGEGTDTQY
>TRBJ2-2|TRBV7-3
ASSPRRTVSGELF
>TRBJ2-3|TRBV5-1
ASSLADTQY
>TRBJ1-2|TRBV7-2
ASSLKTEPYGYT
>TRBJ2-3|TRBV20-1
SASLVGTQY
>TRBJ2-7|TRBV4-2
ASSQVGAYEQY
>TRBJ2-3|TRBV18
ASSPSDRGKGPDTQY
>TRBJ2-7|TRBV2
ASRSQYNYEQY
>TRBJ1-2|TRBV5-4
ASSLGDLTNYGYT
>TRBJ2-7|TRBV6-5
ASSGQGVSYEQY
>TRBJ2-7|TRBV28
ASSSLKEQY
>TRBJ2-7|TRBV15
ATSRGTGDYEQY
>TRBJ2-7|TRBV5-1
ASSKDQGEGEQY
>TRBJ1-3|TRBV18
ASSPVGGSGNTIY
>TRBJ1-5|TRBV15
ATAGAFNQPQH
>TRBJ2-1|TRBV9
ASSTPGTGNEQF
>TRBJ1-1|TRBV11-2
ASSLVTGMEGGEAF
>TRBJ2-3|TRBV20-1
SASKLRGQGSSTDTQY
>TRBJ2-7|TRBV28
ASLSSGRYEQY
>TRBJ1-5|TRBV5-1
ASRPSFDRGGQPQH
>TRBJ2-2|TRBV7-9
ASSLARLDVRNTGELF
>TRBJ2-2|TRBV5-4
ASSTGTSGKNTGELF
>TRBJ2-3|TRBV6-4
ASSYSTLDTQY
>TRBJ2-1|TRBV24-1
ATSVKNGAASRYNEQF
>TRBJ1-1|TRBV10-3
AISDRTNTEAF
>TRBJ1-1|TRBV10-3
AISESSYRGPGMNTEAF
>TRBJ2-6|TRBV4-2
ASRGTGHYSGANVLT
>TRBJ2-3|TRBV6-4
ASSDSTSGGADTQY
>TRBJ2-7|TRBV28
ASSSPGSSTYEQY
>TRBJ1-1|TRBV5-1
ASNENTEAF
>TRBJ1-4|TRBV28
ASSSFARTGNEKLF
>TRBJ1-2|TRBV5-1
ASSFRATPDYGYT